This T cell receptor (beta chain) was retrieved from a study of T cell changes during pregnancy in multiple sclerosis. Germline V CDR1 and CDR2: MNHNS, SASEGT. Trimming shortened V by 5 bases and J by 3 bases, and 16 bases separated the two germline ends. The CDR3 covers 15 residues. Profiling relied on immunoSEQ multiplex PCR, and the TCRdb table lists in-frame clones only, not all of them. The sample lists 55,000 to 85,000 clones, about nine tenths occurring once. The chain combines TRBV6-1 with TRBJ1-1, with D unclear. The sample was CD4+ T cells from peripheral blood mononuclear cells, taken after pregnancy. The clonotype comes from a female donor with multiple sclerosis, enrolled in a pregnancy study. The chain's CDR3 is CASSKGGRRDTEAFF. Written as DNA, the CDR3 is TGTGCCAGCAGTAAAGGAGGGAGGAGGGACACTGAAGCTTTCTTT.